The 21 T cell receptor beta chains below were found in one sample sequenced in a study of cytomegalovirus exposure and HLA in healthy donors. PCR was performed using 60 Vbeta and 13 Jbeta primers. The data were produced by immunoSEQ multiplex PCR, yet TCRdb's version contains in-frame clones alone and is incomplete. The repertoire holds a few hundred thousand clones, 85% to 95% seen once, with around 1.7% in the top ten. Sample: PBMCs. These receptors all come from a girl aged 2-10 years in good health and CMV-seronegative.

The rearrangement links TRBV7-3 to TRBJ2-7; 8 bases map to TRBD1. Per the germline V gene, CDR1 is SGHTA and CDR2 is FQGTGA. The V gene end was trimmed by 5 bases and the J gene end by 6 bases; junction bases not matched to a gene: 3. This CDR3 comprises 12 residues. CDR3 nucleotides: TGTGCCAGCAGCCCTACAGGGGGCGAGCAGTACTTC. Encoded protein: CASSPTGGEQYF.

The rearrangement uses TRBV10-3 and TRBJ2-1, with 9 bases matching TRBD2. The CDR3 consists of 17 residues. Losses at the gene ends were 4 bases for V and 5 bases for J; bases not matched to a gene: 12. The germline V gene has CDR1 ENHRY and CDR2 SYGVKD. The CDR3 DNA follows: TGTGCCATCAGTGCCCCACCGGGCGGGAGGGCCGACAATGAGCAGTTCTTC. As protein: CAISAPPGGRADNEQFF.

The chain is built from TRBV5-5 and TRBJ2-5; 7 bases map to TRBD1. Germline V gene lookup returns CDR1 SGHKS and CDR2 YYEKEE (reference sequence). This CDR3 spans 13 amino acids. Unmatched junction bases numbered 2, after V lost 4 bases and J lost 2 bases. CDR3 sequence: CASSRDRQETQYF. The DNA for the CDR3 is TGTGCCAGCAGCCGGGACAGACAAGAGACCCAGTACTTC.

The J gene is TRBJ2-3, the V gene TRBV15; no firm D call. Trimming left V 3 bases short and J 2 bases short, with 3 bases between. Germline-derived CDR1 and CDR2 are LNHNV and YYDKDF (reference sequence). The CDR3 runs 12 residues. The CDR3 region is CATSSHTDTQYF. CDR3 DNA: TGTGCCACCAGCAGCCACACAGATACGCAGTATTTT.

The genes are TRBV7-9 and TRBJ2-3, with TRBD2 matching over 8 bases. The CDR3 sequence is 15 residues long. Germline trimming cut 5 bases from V and 5 bases from J; bases unmatched to any gene: 9. Germline V gene sequence: CDR1 SEHNR, CDR2 FQNEAQ (reference sequence). The CDR3 here is CASSPRGLEGDTQYF. The CDR3 DNA sequence: TGTGCCAGCAGCCCAAGGGGACTAGAGGGAGATACGCAGTATTTT.

The rearrangement uses TRBV14 and TRBJ2-3; D possibly corresponds to TRBD2 (6 bases). The CDR3 has 18 residues. CDR1 is SGHDN, CDR2 FVKESK, per germline. V gave up 0 bases and J gave up 2 bases, with 18 bases separating them. The CDR3 sequence is CASSQDGTSLTPTDTQYF. CDR3 in DNA: TGTGCCAGCAGCCAAGATGGTACTAGCCTAACCCCCACAGATACGCAGTATTTT.

The J gene is TRBJ2-5, the V gene TRBV27; 7 nucleotides match TRBD1. The germline V gene encodes CDR1 MNHEY and CDR2 SMNVEV (reference sequence). The CDR3 totals 15 residues. V gave up 5 bases and J gave up 2 bases; unmatched junction bases: 8. CDR3 coding DNA: TGTGCCAGCAGTCTGCTTTGGGACAGACAAGAGACCCAGTACTTC. Protein: CASSLLWDRQETQYF.

This chain joins TRBV27 and TRBJ1-3, with D tentatively TRBD1 (6 bases). Germline loops: CDR1 MNHEY, CDR2 SMNVEV (reference sequence). The CDR3 contains 17 residues. With 4 bases removed from V and 0 bases from J, the gap between germline ends came to 16 bases. CDR3 in amino acids: CASSSLGGAHSGNTIYF. The CDR3 region has the DNA TGTGCCAGCAGTTCCCTCGGGGGGGCCCACTCTGGAAACACCATATATTTT.

This chain uses TRBV5-1 with TRBJ2-7; TRBD2 is a possible D gene (6 bases). The CDR3 extends over 16 amino acids. CDR1 and CDR2 from the germline V gene are SGHRS and YFSETQ. V lost 0 bases, J lost 2 bases, and 15 bases lay in between. CDR3 loop: CASSLGAGTVAYEQYF. CDR3 nucleotides: TGCGCCAGCAGCTTGGGGGCCGGGACTGTTGCCTACGAGCAGTACTTC.

J is TRBJ2-5 and V is TRBV18; no definite D call. CDR1 is KGHSH and CDR2 is LQKENI in the germline V gene. V gave up 3 bases and J gave up 3 bases, with 2 bases separating them. This CDR3 is 11 amino acids long. The CDR3 DNA is TGTGCCAGCTCACCTAAAGAGACCCAGTACTTC. Protein sequence: CASSPKETQYF.

DNA of the CDR3: TGTGCCAGCACTAGACAGGGATTTAGCAAAAACATTCAGTACTTC. This translates into CASTRQGFSKNIQYF. The chain joins TRBV2 to TRBJ2-4, with 7 positions matching TRBD1. The germline CDR1 and CDR2 sequences are SNHLY and FYNNEI. V lost 7 bases to trimming and J lost 3 bases; unmatched junction nucleotides: 9. This CDR3 is 15 amino acids long.

The chain combines TRBV10-3 with TRBJ1-1; TRBD1 is a possible D gene (5 bases). V lost 6 bases and J 4 bases, leaving 12 bases between the germline ends. The CDR3 spans 13 residues. The germline V gene encodes CDR1 ENHRY and CDR2 SYGVKD. The CDR3 DNA follows: TGTGCCATCAGGGGGGTGGAGGGCACTGAAGCTTTCTTT. As protein: CAIRGVEGTEAFF.

The chain recombines TRBV9 with TRBJ2-5; D gene ambiguous. The CDR3 is made up of 14 amino acids. The germline gives CDR1 SGDLS, CDR2 YYNGEE. The V end was cut by 4 bases, the J end by 1 base, with 11 bases between. Here the CDR3 DNA reads TGTGCCAGCAGCCCCGCGCGGCTCCAAGAGACCCAGTACTTC. It yields the protein CASSPARLQETQYF.

This chain links TRBV30 with TRBJ1-1; TRBD1 matches at 9 bases. J was trimmed by 4 bases and V by 0 bases; bases with no gene match: 3. The CDR3 runs 14 residues. Germline values: CDR1 GTSNPN, CDR2 SVGIG (reference sequence). This CDR3 is CAWSVGTGSTEAFF. Written as DNA, the CDR3 is TGTGCCTGGAGTGTGGGGACAGGGAGCACTGAAGCTTTCTTT.

A remark on this clone: An end of the junction differs from the germline gene, which may be a read error. The J gene is TRBJ2-7, the V gene TRBV7-9, with D possibly TRBD1 on 6 matching bases. Germline V gene sequence: CDR1 SEHNR, CDR2 FQNEAQ (reference sequence). CDR3 size: 13 residues. Written as DNA, the CDR3 is TGTTCCAGCAGCCCCACAGGGACCTACGAGCAGTACTTC. Translated, it gives CSSSPTGTYEQYF. The complete variable domain, with remaining parts taken from reference TRBV7-9 and TRBJ2-7, reads DTGVSQNPRHKITKRGQNVTFRCDPISEHNRLYWYRQTLGQGPEFLTYFQNEAQLEKSRLLSDRFSAERPKGSFSTLEIQRTEQGDSAMYLCSSSPTGTYEQYFGPGTRLTVT.

This sequence joins TRBV19 and TRBJ2-3; 8 bases map to TRBD2. The CDR3 sequence is 16 residues long. CDR1 is LNHDA and CDR2 is SQIVND in the germline V gene (reference sequence). J lost 3 bases, V lost 6 bases, and 11 bases had no gene match. The CDR3 protein is CASRASAGVGTDTQYF. In DNA form, the CDR3 reads TGTGCCAGTAGGGCTTCAGCGGGAGTGGGGACAGATACGCAGTATTTT.

This chain uses TRBV2 with TRBJ2-7; 12 bases line up with TRBD2. The germline V gene encodes CDR1 SNHLY and CDR2 FYNNEI. Germline trimming cut 5 bases from V and 5 bases from J; bases unmatched to any gene: 7. The CDR3 is 15 residues long. CDR3 region: CASSSRLAGVDEQYF. The CDR3 DNA sequence: TGTGCCAGCAGTTCCAGACTAGCGGGAGTTGACGAGCAGTACTTC. Full variable domain (missing parts from reference TRBV2 and TRBJ2-7): EPEVTQTPSHQVTQMGQEVILRCVPISNHLYFYWYRQILGQKVEFLVSFYNNEISEKSEIFDDQFSVERPDGSNFTLKIRSTKLEDSAMYFCASSSRLAGVDEQYFGPGTRLTVT.

The rearrangement uses TRBV5-6 and TRBJ1-4, with 7 bases identical to TRBD1. The CDR3 loop spans 16 amino acids. Germline assignment: CDR1 SGHDT and CDR2 YYEEEE. The ends lost 0 bases at V and 4 bases at J; junction bases unmatched: 6. CDR3 DNA: TGTGCCAGCAGCTTGGCCCCGGGACAGATTAATGAAAAACTGTTTTTT. Its translation is CASSLAPGQINEKLFF.

This rearrangement joins TRBV19 to TRBJ2-2; D gene ambiguous. V was trimmed by 1 base and J by 5 bases, leaving 5 bases between them. The CDR3 runs 13 residues. Germline lookup yields CDR1 LNHDA and CDR2 SQIVND (reference sequence). CDR3 region: CASSIASTGELFF. The CDR3 DNA is TGTGCCAGTAGTATAGCCTCGACCGGGGAGCTGTTTTTT.

The rearrangement uses TRBV7-9 and TRBJ2-3; 7 nucleotides line up with TRBD2. This CDR3 contains 14 residues. From germline, CDR1 is SEHNR and CDR2 FQNEAQ (reference sequence). The V and J ends lost 0 bases and 5 bases, in that order; junction bases with no gene match: 2. The CDR3 loop reads CASSLAGEGDTQYF. The CDR3 DNA follows: TGTGCCAGCAGCTTAGCGGGGGAGGGAGATACGCAGTATTTT.

V usage is TRBV10-2 and J usage is TRBJ1-2; the match to TRBD1 covers 10 bases. Germline V lookup: CDR1 WSHSY, CDR2 SAAADI. V lost 4 bases and J lost 6; bases outside the gene matches: 8. The CDR3 spans 15 residues. CDR3 in DNA: TGCGCCAGCAGTGCCGTCGTGGGACAGGGGAATGGCTACACCTTC. Translation: CASSAVVGQGNGYTF.